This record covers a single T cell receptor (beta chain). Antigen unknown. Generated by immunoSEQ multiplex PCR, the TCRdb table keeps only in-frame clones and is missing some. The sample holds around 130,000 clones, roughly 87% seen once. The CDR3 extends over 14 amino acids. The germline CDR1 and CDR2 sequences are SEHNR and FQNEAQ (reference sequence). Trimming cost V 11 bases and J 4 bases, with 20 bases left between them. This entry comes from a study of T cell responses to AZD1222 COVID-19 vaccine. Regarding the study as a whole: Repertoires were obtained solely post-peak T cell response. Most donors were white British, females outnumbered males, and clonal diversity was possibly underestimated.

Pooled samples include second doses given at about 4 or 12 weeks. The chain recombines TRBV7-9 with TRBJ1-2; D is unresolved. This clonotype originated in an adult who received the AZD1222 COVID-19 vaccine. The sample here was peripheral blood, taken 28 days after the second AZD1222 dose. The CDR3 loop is CAGRRTDDGYGYTF. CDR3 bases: TGTGCCGGTCGGAGGACGGACGATGGCTATGGCTACACCTTC.